The sequence of this TCR beta chain was determined in a study of blood T cell repertoires in COVID-19. Study-level background: The samples span acute and convalescent COVID-19 from the United States, Italy and Spain. In each case, the material was cDNA or gDNA derived from T cells, B-cell-depleted T cells, or PBMCs.

CDR3 length: 16 residues. In its sample, this clone was seen a few times. Only in-frame clones appear in the TCRdb table, and some are missing; sequencing was by immunoSEQ multiplex PCR. Found here are 150,000 to 200,000 clones, more than 70% of them singletons; the top ten hold 6%. The chain uses TRBV21-1 and TRBJ1-5; TRBD1 is the table's D call and was not checked against the DNA. TRBV21-1 has pseudogene status. This receptor was identified in a man aged 40-49 years with active or convalescent COVID-19. Material for sequencing was peripheral blood. The chain's CDR3 is CASSKEVTGVHQPQHF. CDR3 sequence (DNA): TGTGCCAGCAGCAAAGAGGTGACAGGGGTCCATCAGCCCCAGCATTTT.